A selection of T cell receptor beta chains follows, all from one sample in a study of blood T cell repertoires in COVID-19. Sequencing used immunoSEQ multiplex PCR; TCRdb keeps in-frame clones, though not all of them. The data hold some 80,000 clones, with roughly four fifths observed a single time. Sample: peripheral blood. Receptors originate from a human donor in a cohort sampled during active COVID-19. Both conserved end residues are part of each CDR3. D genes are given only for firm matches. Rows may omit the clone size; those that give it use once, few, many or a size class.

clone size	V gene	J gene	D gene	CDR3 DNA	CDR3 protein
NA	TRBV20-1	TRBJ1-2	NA	TGCAGTGCTAGTTCGTCGGCAGGGGCCTGGTATGGCTACACCTTC	CSASSSAGAWYGYTF
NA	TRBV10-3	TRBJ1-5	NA	TGTGCCATCAGTGAGTTTGGACAGTTTAGCAATCAGCCCCAGCATTTT	CAISEFGQFSNQPQHF
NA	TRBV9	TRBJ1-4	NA	TGTGCCAGCAGCACGCCGGGAAGTAATGAAAAACTGTTTTTT	CASSTPGSNEKLFF
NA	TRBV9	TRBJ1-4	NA	TGTGCCAGCAGCGTACGAAGCGGACCAAATGAAAAACTGTTTTTT	CASSVRSGPNEKLFF
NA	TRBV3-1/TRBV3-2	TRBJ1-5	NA	TGTGCCAGCAGCCATACATATAGCAATCAGCCCCAGCATTTT	CASSHTYSNQPQHF
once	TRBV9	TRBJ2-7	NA	TGTGCCAGCAGCTCGGGGGTGTTGGGTCTCGAGCAGTACTTC	CASSSGVLGLEQYF
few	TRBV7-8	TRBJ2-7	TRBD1	TGTGCCAGCGGAACGACAGGGGCCTACGAGCAGTACTTC	CASGTTGAYEQYF
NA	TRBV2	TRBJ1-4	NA	TGTGCCAGCAGTCTTCCCCGCAAAGACGGCACCAGAGGAAAACTGTTTTTT	CASSLPRKDGTRGKLFF
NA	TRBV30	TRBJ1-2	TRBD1	TGTGCCTGGAGTGTACTCAGGACAGGGTATGGCTACACCTTC	CAWSVLRTGYGYTF
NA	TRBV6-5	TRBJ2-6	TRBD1	TGTGCCAGTTTACAGGGGAATGGGGCCAACGTCCTGACTTTC	CASLQGNGANVLTF
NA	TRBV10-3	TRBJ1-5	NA	TGTGCCACACAGGGTACTCAGAGCAATCAGCCCCAGCATTTT	CATQGTQSNQPQHF
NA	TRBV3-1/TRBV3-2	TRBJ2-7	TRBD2	TGTGCCAGCAGCCCCGGGACTAGCGGCTACGAGCAGTACTTC	CASSPGTSGYEQYF
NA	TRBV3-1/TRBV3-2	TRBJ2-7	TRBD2	TGTGCCAGCAGCCAAGCTTTTCTAGCGGGGCTGGACGAGCAGTACTTC	CASSQAFLAGLDEQYF
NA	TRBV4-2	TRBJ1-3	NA	TGTGCCAGCAGGGGACTCTCCACCTCTGGAAACACCATATATTTT	CASRGLSTSGNTIYF
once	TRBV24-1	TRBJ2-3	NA	TGTGCCACCAGTGATTCCAGGTTGTCTTATAGCACAGATACGCAGTATTTT	CATSDSRLSYSTDTQYF
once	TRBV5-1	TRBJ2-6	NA	TGCGCCAGCAGCTTGACAGGGATTAGCTCTGGGGCCAACGTCCTGACTTTC	CASSLTGISSGANVLTF
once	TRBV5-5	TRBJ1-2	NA	TGTGCCAGCAGCTTCGGAGGGTTCTACACCTTC	CASSFGGFYTF
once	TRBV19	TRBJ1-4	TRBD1	TGTGCCAGTAGTACCATACGACAGGGGCCAAGTGAAAAACTGTTTTTT	CASSTIRQGPSEKLFF
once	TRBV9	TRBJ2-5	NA	TGTGCCAGCAGCGGATCCGGGGGGCCGGAGACCCAGTACTTC	CASSGSGGPETQYF
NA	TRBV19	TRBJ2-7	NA	TGTGCCAGTAGTATAGGGACATCGGCGCAGCAGTACTTC	CASSIGTSAQQYF
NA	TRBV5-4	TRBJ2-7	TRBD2	TGTGCCAGCAGATATAGCGGGGGTGGCTCCTACGAGCAGTACTTC	CASRYSGGGSYEQYF
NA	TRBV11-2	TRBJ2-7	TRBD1	TGTGCCAGCAGCTTGGACAGGAGCTACTACGAGCAGTACTTC	CASSLDRSYYEQYF
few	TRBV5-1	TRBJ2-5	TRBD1	TGCGCCAGCAGCCGGGACGGGACAGTCCAAGAGACCCAGTACTTC	CASSRDGTVQETQYF
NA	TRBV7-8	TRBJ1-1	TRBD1	TGTGCCAGCAGCTCTTTTATGCTTCTAGGGACAGGGCATTCTGAAGCTTTCTTT	CASSSFMLLGTGHSEAFF
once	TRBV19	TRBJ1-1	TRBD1	TGTGCCAGTAGTTTCTCGACAGGGCTGAACACTGAAGCTTTCTTT	CASSFSTGLNTEAFF
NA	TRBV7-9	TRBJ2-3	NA	TGTGCCAGCAGCTTTACGGGAGATACGCAGTATTTT	CASSFTGDTQYF
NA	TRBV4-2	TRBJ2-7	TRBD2	TGTGCCAGCAGCCAAGTCCTAGCGGAGTCCTACGAGCAGTACTTC	CASSQVLAESYEQYF
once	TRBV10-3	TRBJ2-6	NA	TGTGCCATCAGTGAGTCGCAGAGGAGCTCTGGGGCCAACGTCCTGACTTTC	CAISESQRSSGANVLTF
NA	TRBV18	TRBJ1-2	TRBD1	TGTGCCAGCTCACCCGAACAGGGGATCGGCTACACCTTC	CASSPEQGIGYTF
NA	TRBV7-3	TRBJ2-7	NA	TGTGCCAGCAGCCCCCTCCCGGGATACGAGCAGTACTTC	CASSPLPGYEQYF
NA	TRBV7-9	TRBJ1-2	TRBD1	TGTGCCAGCAGCTTAGAGGGGGCTGACTATGGCTACACCTTC	CASSLEGADYGYTF
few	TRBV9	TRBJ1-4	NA	TGTGCCAGCAGCTCCAGGGCTGGAAAGGAAGGGAAACTGTTTTTT	CASSSRAGKEGKLFF
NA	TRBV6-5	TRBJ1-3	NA	TGTGCCAGCAGCCTACGGGGGGATTCTGGAAACACCATATATTTT	CASSLRGDSGNTIYF